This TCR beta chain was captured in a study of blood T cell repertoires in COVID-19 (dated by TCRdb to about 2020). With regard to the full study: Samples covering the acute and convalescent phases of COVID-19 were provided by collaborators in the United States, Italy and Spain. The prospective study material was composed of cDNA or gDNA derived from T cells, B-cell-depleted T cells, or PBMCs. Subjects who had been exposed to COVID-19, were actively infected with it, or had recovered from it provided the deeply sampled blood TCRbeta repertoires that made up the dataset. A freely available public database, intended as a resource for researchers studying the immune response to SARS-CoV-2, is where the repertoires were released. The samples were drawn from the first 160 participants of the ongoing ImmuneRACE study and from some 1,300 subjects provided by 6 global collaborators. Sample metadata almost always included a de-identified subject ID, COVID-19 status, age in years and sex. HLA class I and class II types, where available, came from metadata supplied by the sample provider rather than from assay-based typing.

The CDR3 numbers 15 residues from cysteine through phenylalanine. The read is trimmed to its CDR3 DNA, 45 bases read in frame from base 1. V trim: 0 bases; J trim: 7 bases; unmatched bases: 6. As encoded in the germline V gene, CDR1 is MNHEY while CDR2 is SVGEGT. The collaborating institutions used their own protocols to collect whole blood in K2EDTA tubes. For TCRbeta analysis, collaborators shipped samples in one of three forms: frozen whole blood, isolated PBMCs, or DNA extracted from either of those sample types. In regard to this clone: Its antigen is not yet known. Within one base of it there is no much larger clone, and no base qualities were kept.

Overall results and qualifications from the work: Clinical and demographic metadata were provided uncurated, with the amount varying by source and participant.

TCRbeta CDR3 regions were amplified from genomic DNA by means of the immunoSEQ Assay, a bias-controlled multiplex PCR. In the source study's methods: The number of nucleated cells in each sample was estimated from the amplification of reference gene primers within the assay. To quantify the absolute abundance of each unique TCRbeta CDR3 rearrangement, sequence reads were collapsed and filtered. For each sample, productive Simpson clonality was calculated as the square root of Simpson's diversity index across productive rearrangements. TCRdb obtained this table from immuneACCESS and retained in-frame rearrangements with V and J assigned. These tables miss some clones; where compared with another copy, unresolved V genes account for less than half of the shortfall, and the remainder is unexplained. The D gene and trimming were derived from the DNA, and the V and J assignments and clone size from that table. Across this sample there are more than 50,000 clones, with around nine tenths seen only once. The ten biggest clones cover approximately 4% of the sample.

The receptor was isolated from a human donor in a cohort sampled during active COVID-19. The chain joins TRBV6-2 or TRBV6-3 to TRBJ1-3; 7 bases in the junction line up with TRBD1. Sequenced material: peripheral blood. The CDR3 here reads CASSYSGTAANTIYF. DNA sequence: TGTGCCAGCAGTTACTCGGGGACAGCAGCGAACACCATATATTTT.